This TCR beta chain is drawn from a study of T-cell memory formation after mild COVID-19. The CDR3 has 14 residues. Germline-derived CDR1 and CDR2 are SGHRS and YFSETQ. Trimming shortened V by 0 bases and J by 1 base, and 7 bases separated the two germline ends. Constant-segment primers and 5'RACE yielded cDNA libraries for TCR alpha and TCR beta, each carrying sample barcodes and UMIs. MiXCR, run by TCRdb on the 5' RACE reads, gives a single entry per CDR3 protein. Here the sample spans more than 100,000 distinct CDR3 sequences, 5% to 6.5% being singletons. This clonotype was observed many times. The sequencing sample was made of PBMCs or a T cell subset sorted from them (not recorded which). The J gene is TRBJ2-5, the V gene TRBV5-1; D uncertain. The receptor's source is an adult woman who had mild COVID-19 (a few samples of this study predate the infection). Cell type and time point are not known. Here the CDR3 DNA reads TGCGCCAGCAGCTTGGCCTCGATCCAAGAGACCCAGTACTTC. Amino acids: CASSLASIQETQYF.